These 8 T cell receptor beta chains originate from one sample sequenced in a study of T-cell memory formation after mild COVID-19. TCRdb processed the 5' RACE reads anew with MiXCR; each CDR3 protein has one entry. Seen here are under 200,000 distinct CDR3 sequences, over 10% observed once, and the top ten hold approximately 3.3%. The sample consisted of PBMCs or a T cell subset sorted from them (not recorded which). Receptor source: a young man who had mild COVID-19 (a few samples of this study predate the infection). Cell type and time point are not known.

J is TRBJ2-6 and V is TRBV29-1; no firm D call. The CDR3 covers 13 residues. The germline V gene encodes CDR1 SQVTM and CDR2 ANQGSEA. V lost 5 bases and J 0 bases, leaving 5 bases between the germline ends. This CDR3 reads CSVPSSGANVLTF. CDR3 nucleotide sequence: TGCAGCGTTCCTTCCTCTGGGGCCAACGTCCTGACTTTC. Variable domain in full (rest from reference TRBV29-1 and TRBJ2-6): SAVISQKPSRDICQRGTSLTIQCQVDSQVTMMFWYRQQPGQSLTLIATANQGSEATYESGFVIDKFPISRPNLTFSTLTVSNMSPEDSSIYLCSVPSSGANVLTFGAGSRLTVL.

This clonotype has only a few counts. V and J are TRBV7-9 and TRBJ1-2, with D perhaps matching TRBD1 (5 bases). The V gene lost 5 bases and the J gene lost 2 bases, with 15 bases spanning the gap. Germline V gives CDR1 SEHNR, CDR2 FQNEAQ (reference sequence). The CDR3 is 15 residues long. The CDR3: CASSHYRDRNYGYTF. CDR3 DNA sequence: TGTGCCAGCAGCCACTACCGGGACCGCAACTATGGCTACACCTTC.

This clonotype was detected only a few times. CDR3 in DNA: TGTGCCTGGAGTGTACAGGGTATCAATGAGCAGTTCTTC. This gives the protein CAWSVQGINEQFF. The V call is TRBV30, the J call TRBJ2-1; TRBD1 is a possible D gene (6 bases). The germline gives CDR1 GTSNPN, CDR2 SVGIG (reference sequence). The CDR3 is 13 amino acids. V was pared by 0 bases and J by 6 bases, with 9 bases between.

Only a few counts were recorded for this clonotype. The V gene is TRBV12-3 or TRBV12-4, the J gene TRBJ1-1; the D is unclear. This CDR3 is 15 amino acids long. V was pared by 7 bases and J by 3 bases, with 18 bases between. As DNA, the CDR3 is TGTGCCAGCACGGATTCCGTGGTTCTCGACACTGAAGCTTTCTTT. This sequence encodes CASTDSVVLDTEAFF.

There are a few counts of this clonotype. V and J are TRBV10-3 and TRBJ2-7, with D possibly being TRBD2 (5 bases). This CDR3 region has 15 residues. The V end lost 2 bases, the J end lost 0 bases, and 11 bases lay between the germline ends. Germline lookup yields CDR1 ENHRY and CDR2 SYGVKD. The CDR3 DNA sequence: TGTGCCATCAGTGAGGGGGAGCGGAGCTCCTACGAGCAGTACTTC. Its translation is CAISEGERSSYEQYF.

This clonotype was counted a few times. V and J are TRBV27 and TRBJ2-7; D is uncertain. This CDR3 spans 14 amino acids. Germline loops: CDR1 MNHEY, CDR2 SMNVEV (reference sequence). The V end was cut by 2 bases, the J end by 7 bases, with 15 bases between. CDR3 nucleotide sequence: TGTGCCAGCAGTTTAAATACCCGGACGTTTGAGCAGTACTTC. Protein sequence: CASSLNTRTFEQYF.

This clonotype was observed a few times. V is TRBV9 and J is TRBJ2-4; D is unresolved. The CDR3 has 14 residues. The V gene's germline CDR1 is SGDLS and CDR2 YYNGEE. Trimming left V 0 bases short and J 1 base short, with 5 bases between. CDR3 sequence: CASSVDAAKNIQYF. In DNA, the CDR3 is TGTGCCAGCAGCGTAGATGCGGCCAAAAACATTCAGTACTTC.

This clonotype was recorded a few times. This chain joins TRBV11-2 and TRBJ2-7; D may correspond to TRBD1 or TRBD2 (5 bases each). This CDR3 is 15 amino acids long. V lost 2 bases, J lost 6 bases, and 17 bases lay in between. From germline, CDR1 is SGHAT and CDR2 FQNNGV. As DNA, the CDR3 is TGTGCCAGCAGCTTATTTCCTGGGGGTAATGGCGAGCAGTACGTC. It translates to CASSLFPGGNGEQYV.